One and the same sample provided the 23 T cell receptor beta chains below, sequenced in a study of shared clonotypes between healthy human individuals. Clones were read by immunoSEQ multiplex PCR, and TCRdb kept only the in-frame ones, dropping some. The sample has about 2.4 million clones, around 94% seen once; the top ten hold over 0.12%. Source material: naive CD4+ T cells sorted from blood. Indicated subset: CD45RA+ positively selected. The receptors shown here come from a man in his late teens or twenties in good health.

This clone was seen only once. The chain combines TRBV6-6 with TRBJ2-1, with a tentative D call TRBD1 (5 bases). Per germline, CDR1 MNHNY and CDR2 SVGAGI (reference sequence). Trimming cost V 1 base and J 9 bases, with 13 bases left between them. The CDR3 runs 14 residues. CDR3 protein: CASSYWQGAAEQFF. CDR3 nucleotides: TGTGCCAGCAGTTACTGGCAAGGGGCGGCTGAGCAGTTCTTC.

The chain joins TRBV7-2 to TRBJ2-7, with a tentative D call TRBD2 (6 bases). Between the trimmed V and J ends, which lost 2 bases and 5 bases, there was a span of 13 bases. Per germline, CDR1 SGHTA and CDR2 FQGNSA. The CDR3 runs to 14 residues. In DNA form, the CDR3 reads TGTGCCAGCAGCTTATGGATCGGGGGAGACGAGCAGTACTTC. This sequence encodes CASSLWIGGDEQYF. The full variable domain, in which reference TRBV7-2 and TRBJ2-7 provide the parts outside the CDR3, is GAGVSQSPSNKVTEKGKDVELRCDPISGHTALYWYRQSLGQGLEFLIYFQGNSAPDKSGLPSDRFSAERTGGSVSTLTIQRTQQEDSAVYLCASSLWIGGDEQYFGPGTRLTVT.

To note about this clone: Other DNA variants within this sample encode the same CDR3. Here the CDR3 reads CASSPGGPNTGELFF. In nucleotides, the CDR3 is TGTGCCAGCAGCCCCGGGGGCCCGAACACCGGGGAGCTGTTTTTT. The V gene is TRBV28, the J gene TRBJ2-2; either TRBD1 or TRBD2 may fit D (6 bases each). This CDR3 contains 15 residues. Per germline, CDR1 MDHEN and CDR2 SYDVKM. The V end lost 6 bases, the J end lost 0 bases, and 11 bases lay between the germline ends.

This clone was observed a handful of times. The sample has other DNA sequences that encode this CDR3 too. This chain joins TRBV19 and TRBJ1-2; D perhaps matches TRBD1 (5 bases). The CDR3 length is 13 residues. Looked up from germline, CDR1 is LNHDA and CDR2 is SQIVND (reference sequence). Between the trimmed V and J ends, which lost 1 base and 4 bases, there was a span of 7 bases. The CDR3 bases are TGTGCCAGTAGTATAGGACAGCTCTATGGCTACACCTTC. Residues: CASSIGQLYGYTF. The full variable domain, rest sourced from reference TRBV19 and TRBJ1-2, is DGGITQSPKYLFRKEGQNVTLSCEQNLNHDAMYWYRQDPGQGLRLIYYSQIVNDFQKGDIAEGYSVSREKKESFPLTVTSAQKNPTAFYLCASSIGQLYGYTFGSGTRLTVV.

This sequence joins TRBV10-3 and TRBJ2-7, with 12 nucleotides matching TRBD1. The CDR3 extends over 15 amino acids. V trimming: 5 bases; J trimming: 6 bases; junction bases outside the gene matches: 8. The germline V gene encodes CDR1 ENHRY and CDR2 SYGVKD. CDR3 protein: CAISYSGTGGVEQYF. CDR3 in DNA: TGTGCCATCAGTTACTCCGGGACAGGGGGCGTCGAGCAGTACTTC.

This CDR3 is CASGRPEYSTGELFF. The CDR3 DNA is TGTGCCAGCGGCCGTCCCGAGTACTCCACCGGGGAGCTGTTTTTT. The gene calls are TRBV7-2 and TRBJ2-2; D is uncertain. V lost 8 bases to trimming and J lost 4 bases, with 17 bases between them. The length of the CDR3 is 15 residues. Germline-derived CDR1 and CDR2 are SGHTA and FQGNSA.

This clone was seen once. The chain links TRBV2 to TRBJ2-5; 7 bases fit TRBD1. CDR1 is SNHLY, CDR2 FYNNEI, per germline. Trimming at V came to 4 bases and at J to 8 bases, leaving 10 bases not matched to a gene. The CDR3 spans 14 residues. CDR3 in amino acids: CASSAGRDSGTQYF. The CDR3 coding sequence is TGTGCCAGCAGTGCGGGCCGGGACAGCGGCACCCAGTACTTC.

The rearrangement links TRBV12-5 to TRBJ1-2, with 8 nucleotides matching TRBD1. The CDR3 loop spans 15 amino acids. Germline V lookup: CDR1 LGHNT, CDR2 FRNRAP. Losses at the gene ends were 6 bases for V and 5 bases for J; bases not matched to a gene: 11. In nucleotides, the CDR3 is TGTGCTAGTGGCGGGGCGGACAGGGACCTTTATGGCTACACCTTC. Translated, it gives CASGGADRDLYGYTF.

V gene TRBV7-9 combines with J gene TRBJ2-7; D is unclear. The CDR3 sequence is 13 residues long. Germline V gene lookup returns CDR1 SEHNR and CDR2 FQNEAQ (reference sequence). The V and J ends lost 3 bases and 1 base respectively, with 7 bases between them. The CDR3 nucleotides are TGTGCCAGCAGCTTTTGGCCTTCCTACGAGCAGTACTTC. Its translation: CASSFWPSYEQYF.

The chain is built from TRBV6-6 and TRBJ2-5; D unclear. The V gene's germline CDR1 is MNHNY and CDR2 SVGAGI (reference sequence). V lost 10 bases, J lost 2 bases, and 20 bases lay in between. The CDR3 consists of 15 residues. The CDR3 protein is CATSHSEAAQETQYF. In DNA, the CDR3 is TGTGCCACCTCACATAGTGAGGCGGCACAAGAGACCCAGTACTTC.

This sequence joins TRBV6-5 and TRBJ2-5; D perhaps matches TRBD1 (5 bases). This CDR3 comprises 12 residues. Germline assignment: CDR1 MNHEY and CDR2 SVGAGI. The V end lost 7 bases, the J end lost 7 bases, and 13 bases lay between the germline ends. This CDR3 reads CASTDTPGTQYF. The CDR3 DNA sequence: TGTGCCAGCACGGACACCCCAGGGACCCAGTACTTC.

The CDR3 nucleotides are TGTGCCATCAGTCAAGCGGTGAACACCGGGGAGCTGTTTTTT. Translating it yields CAISQAVNTGELFF. This chain links TRBV10-3 with TRBJ2-2, with a tentative D call TRBD2 (5 bases). This CDR3 has 14 residues. The V end was cut by 5 bases, the J end by 1 base, with 8 bases between. Germline V gives CDR1 ENHRY, CDR2 SYGVKD.

This clone was detected once. The V gene is TRBV12-5, the J gene TRBJ1-3; 9 nucleotides agree with TRBD1. Germline V gene lookup returns CDR1 LGHNT and CDR2 FRNRAP. The V and J ends lost 0 bases and 0 bases, in that order; junction bases with no gene match: 3. CDR3 length: 17 residues. Here the CDR3 DNA reads TGTGCTAGTGGTTTGGTACGGGACAGGGACTCTGGAAACACCATATATTTT. Residues: CASGLVRDRDSGNTIYF.

The V and J genes are TRBV7-2 and TRBJ2-5; D may be TRBD1 (5 bases). The CDR3 consists of 14 residues. V lost 0 bases to trimming and J lost 3 bases, with 8 bases between them. Germline V gene data show CDR1 as SGHTA and CDR2 as FQGNSA. The CDR3 DNA reads as TGTGCCAGCAGCTTAGCAGTGACAGAAGAGACCCAGTACTTC. Its protein is CASSLAVTEETQYF.

The chain is built from TRBV21-1 and TRBJ2-3; the DNA was not compared with TRBD1, the D call given in the table. TRBV21-1 is a pseudogene segment. The CDR3 is 16 residues long. CDR3 nucleotide sequence: TGTGCCAGCAGTTATACCAGGGGGTCCCAGACAGATACGCAGTATTTT. This sequence encodes CASSYTRGSQTDTQYF.

The V call is TRBV10-2, the J call TRBJ2-3; D gene ambiguous. There are 12 residues in the CDR3. CDR1 and CDR2 (germline): WSHSY, SAAADI. The V gene lost 6 bases and the J gene lost 2 bases, with 6 bases spanning the gap. The CDR3 DNA reads as TGCGCCAGCAGAAACTACACAGATACGCAGTATTTT. Encoded protein: CASRNYTDTQYF.

The rearrangement joins TRBV5-4 to TRBJ2-1, with 7 nucleotides matching TRBD1. From germline, CDR1 is SGHNT and CDR2 YYREEE (reference sequence). The ends lost 4 bases at V and 5 bases at J; junction bases unmatched: 9. The CDR3 spans 15 residues. Here the CDR3 reads CASSLTGQFNNEQFF. The CDR3 nucleotides are TGTGCCAGCAGCCTGACAGGGCAATTCAACAATGAGCAGTTCTTC.

A single count supports this clone. Other DNA sequences of this sample code for an identical CDR3. This chain links TRBV19 with TRBJ2-7; D gene ambiguous. Germline values: CDR1 LNHDA, CDR2 SQIVND (reference sequence). The CDR3 totals 12 residues. V was clipped by 6 bases and J by 3 bases, with 9 bases between them. CDR3 coding DNA: TGTGCCAGTAGAGGGCAAGGCTACGAGCAGTACTTC. This encodes CASRGQGYEQYF. Together with reference TRBV19 and TRBJ2-7, the CDR3 gives the full variable domain: DGGITQSPKYLFRKEGQNVTLSCEQNLNHDAMYWYRQDPGQGLRLIYYSQIVNDFQKGDIAEGYSVSREKKESFPLTVTSAQKNPTAFYLCASRGQGYEQYFGPGTRLTVT.

The chain employs TRBV5-6 and TRBJ1-2; D ambiguous. From germline, CDR1 is SGHDT and CDR2 YYEEEE. This CDR3 has 13 residues. Trimming took 4 bases from V and 2 from J, leaving 9 bases between them. The CDR3 reads CASSRTTNYGYTF. The CDR3 nucleotides are TGTGCCAGCAGCCGCACAACCAACTATGGCTACACCTTC. Complete variable domain (other parts from reference TRBV5-6 and TRBJ1-2): DAGVTQSPTHLIKTRGQQVTLRCSPKSGHDTVSWYQQALGQGPQFIFQYYEEEERQRGNFPDRFSGHQFPNYSSELNVNALLLGDSALYLCASSRTTNYGYTFGSGTRLTVV.

This chain uses TRBV14 with TRBJ2-3; D call uncertain. The CDR3 contains 16 residues. The germline gives CDR1 SGHDN, CDR2 FVKESK. The germline V and J ends were trimmed by 4 bases and 0 bases, with 14 bases remaining between them. CDR3 nucleotides: TGTGCCAGCAGCCTAATCAGACCGACTAGCACAGATACGCAGTATTTT. Protein: CASSLIRPTSTDTQYF.

This chain links TRBV2 with TRBJ2-7; D unresolved. In germline, CDR1 is SNHLY, CDR2 FYNNEI. With 6 bases removed from V and 1 base from J, the gap between germline ends came to 13 bases. This CDR3 region has 14 residues. The CDR3 bases are TGTGCCAGCAGGCAAGTGGGTGGTTCCTACGAGCAGTACTTC. This gives the protein CASRQVGGSYEQYF. Drawing the rest from reference TRBV2 and TRBJ2-7, the complete variable domain is EPEVTQTPSHQVTQMGQEVILRCVPISNHLYFYWYRQILGQKVEFLVSFYNNEISEKSEIFDDQFSVERPDGSNFTLKIRSTKLEDSAMYFCASRQVGGSYEQYFGPGTRLTVT.

This chain uses TRBV6-4 with TRBJ1-6; 7 nucleotides line up with TRBD1. The V segment lost 5 bases and the J segment 0 bases; nucleotides outside the gene matches: 13. CDR3 length: 19 residues. CDR1 and CDR2 from the germline V gene are MRHNA and SNTAGT. The CDR3 sequence: CASSLIVQGWSSYNSPLHF. In nucleotides, the CDR3 is TGTGCCAGCAGTTTGATCGTACAGGGGTGGAGCTCCTATAATTCACCCCTCCACTTT.

The J gene is TRBJ2-3, the V gene TRBV2; possible D gene TRBD2, 6 bases. The germline CDR1 and CDR2 sequences are SNHLY and FYNNEI. With 5 bases removed from V and 10 bases from J, the gap between germline ends came to 10 bases. The CDR3 runs 11 residues. This chain's CDR3 is CASSLGTPQYF. As DNA, the CDR3 is TGTGCCAGCAGTTTGGGGACTCCGCAGTATTTT.